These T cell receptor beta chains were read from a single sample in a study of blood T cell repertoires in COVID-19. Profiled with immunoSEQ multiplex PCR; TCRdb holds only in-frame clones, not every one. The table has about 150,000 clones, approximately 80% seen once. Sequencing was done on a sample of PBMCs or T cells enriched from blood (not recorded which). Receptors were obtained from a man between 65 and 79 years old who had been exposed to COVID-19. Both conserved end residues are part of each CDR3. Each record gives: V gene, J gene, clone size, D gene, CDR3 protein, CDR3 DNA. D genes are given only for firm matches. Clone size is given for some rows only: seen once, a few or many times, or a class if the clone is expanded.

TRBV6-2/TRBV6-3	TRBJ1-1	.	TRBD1	CASSSRDRSPVEAFF	TGTGCCAGCAGTTCCCGGGACAGGTCCCCGGTTGAAGCTTTCTTT
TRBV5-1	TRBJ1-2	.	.	CASSLAGREGGYTF	TGCGCCAGCAGCTTGGCCGGCAGGGAGGGTGGCTACACCTTC
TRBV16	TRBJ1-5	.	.	CASSPQRQPQHF	TGTGCCAGCAGCCCCCAGAGGCAGCCCCAGCATTTT
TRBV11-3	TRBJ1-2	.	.	CASSLEVKRDHGYTF	TGTGCCAGCAGCTTAGAAGTGAAGAGGGATCACGGCTACACCTTC
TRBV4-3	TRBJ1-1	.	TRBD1	CASSQGTGGLTEAFF	TGCGCCAGCAGCCAGGGGACAGGGGGGCTCACTGAAGCTTTCTTT
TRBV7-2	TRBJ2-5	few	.	CASSLAPGASTGETQYF	TGTGCCAGCAGCTTAGCGCCAGGGGCTTCCACCGGGGAGACCCAGTACTTC
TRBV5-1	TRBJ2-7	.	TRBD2	CASSPLTSGSSYEQYF	TGCGCCAGCAGCCCTCTAACTAGCGGTTCCTCCTACGAGCAGTACTTC
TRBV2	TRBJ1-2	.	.	CARNIDGNYGYTF	TGTGCCCGTAATATTGACGGGAACTATGGCTACACCTTC
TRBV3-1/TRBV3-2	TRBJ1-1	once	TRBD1	CASSQTDRATEAFF	TGTGCCAGCAGCCAGACGGACAGGGCGACTGAAGCTTTCTTT
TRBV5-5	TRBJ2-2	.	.	CASSLRHSNTGELFF	TGTGCCAGCAGCTTAAGACACTCCAACACCGGGGAGCTGTTTTTT
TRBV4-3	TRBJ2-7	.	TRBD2	CASSQVTSGRAGGDEQYF	TGCGCCAGCAGCCAAGTGACTAGCGGGAGGGCCGGCGGGGACGAGCAGTACTTC
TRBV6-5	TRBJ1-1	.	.	CASSWGLDRLNTEAFF	TGTGCCAGCAGTTGGGGGTTGGACAGACTGAACACTGAAGCTTTCTTT
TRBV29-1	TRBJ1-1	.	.	CSGNSGNTEAFF	TGCAGCGGCAACAGTGGGAACACTGAAGCTTTCTTT
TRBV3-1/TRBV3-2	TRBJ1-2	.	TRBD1	CASSPRQGPGYTF	TGTGCCAGCAGCCCACGACAGGGCCCTGGCTACACCTTC
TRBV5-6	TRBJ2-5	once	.	CASSIGQIQETQYF	TGTGCCAGCAGCATTGGACAAATCCAAGAGACCCAGTACTTC
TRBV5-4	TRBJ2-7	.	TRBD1	CASSPRDRGLEQYF	TGTGCCAGCAGCCCGAGGGACAGGGGGCTCGAGCAGTACTTC
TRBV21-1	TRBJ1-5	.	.	CASSKASSSNQPQHF	TGTGCCAGCAGCAAAGCCAGTTCTAGCAATCAGCCCCAGCATTTT
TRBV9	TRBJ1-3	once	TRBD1	CASSPSQGTGNTIYF	TGTGCCAGCAGCCCATCACAGGGGACTGGAAACACCATATATTTT
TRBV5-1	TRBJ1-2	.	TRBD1	CASSRTGDLKGYTF	TGCGCCAGCAGTCGCACAGGGGACCTGAAGGGCTACACCTTC
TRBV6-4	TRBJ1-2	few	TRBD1	CASRTGTGAYGYTF	TGTGCCAGCAGGACCGGGACAGGGGCTTATGGCTACACCTTC
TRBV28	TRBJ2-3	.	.	CASSLFEGMGDTQYF	TGTGCCAGCAGTTTATTTGAGGGAATGGGAGATACGCAGTATTTT
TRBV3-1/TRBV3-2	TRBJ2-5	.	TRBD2	CASSQDPADSGGKETQYF	TGTGCCAGCAGCCAAGATCCGGCGGATAGCGGGGGTAAAGAGACCCAGTACTTC
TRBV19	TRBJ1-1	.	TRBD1	CASSIWETGELNTEAFF	TGTGCCAGTAGTATATGGGAGACAGGGGAGCTGAACACTGAAGCTTTCTTT
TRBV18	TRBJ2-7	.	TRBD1	CASSFGTGGYEQYF	TGTGCCAGCTCATTCGGGACAGGGGGCTACGAGCAGTACTTC
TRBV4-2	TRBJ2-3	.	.	CASSQEDLLGATDTQYF	TGTGCCAGCAGCCAAGAGGACTTGTTGGGGGCCACAGATACGCAGTATTTT
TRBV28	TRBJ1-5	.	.	CASSFRGPISNQPQHF	TGTGCCAGCAGTTTTCGGGGTCCGATCAGCAATCAGCCCCAGCATTTT